Sequencing of this T cell receptor (beta chain) was carried out in a study of blood T cell repertoires in COVID-19. Sequencing used immunoSEQ multiplex PCR; TCRdb keeps in-frame clones, though not all of them. Of under 300,000 clones in the sample, roughly 88% are singletons; the top ten hold 10% to 15%. CDR3 length equals 14 residues. Germline V CDR1 and CDR2: MDHEN, SYDVKM. V gave up 5 bases and J gave up 11 bases; unmatched junction bases: 9. The chain has TRBV28 and TRBJ1-1; 12 bases agree with TRBD1. The origin of this receptor is a man at least 80 years old with acute or convalescent COVID-19. The specimen sequenced was peripheral blood. CDR3 loop: CASSALGQGAGAFF. CDR3 nucleotide sequence: TGTGCCAGCAGTGCCCTGGGACAGGGGGCGGGGGCTTTCTTT.